The rows below give T cell receptor beta chains drawn from one sample of a study of Ad26.COV2.S vaccination and SARS-CoV-2 variants. Generated by immunoSEQ multiplex PCR, the TCRdb table keeps only in-frame clones and is missing some. The sample holds roughly 350,000 clones, around 88% seen once. The sample in question was peripheral blood, obtained in a trial of Ad26.COV2.S vaccine versus placebo. The receptors were sampled from a person between 18 and 59 years old who received the Ad26.COV2.S COVID-19 vaccine or a placebo. CDR3s include the opening cysteine and the closing phenylalanine or tryptophan. D genes are given only for firm matches. The listing skips clone size in some rows; elsewhere it reads once, few, many or a size class.

D: TRBD2
V: TRBV6-1
J: TRBJ2-3
length: 19
size: NA
CDR3: CASSGTGTSGGRITDTQYF
DNA: TGTGCCAGCAGTGGGACCGGGACTAGCGGGGGGAGGATTACAGATACGCAGTATTTT

D: NA
V: TRBV5-5
J: TRBJ2-6
length: 16
size: NA
CDR3: CASSFVQSSGANVLTF
DNA: TGTGCCAGCAGCTTCGTCCAGTCCTCTGGGGCCAACGTCCTGACTTTC

D: TRBD1
V: TRBV7-8
J: TRBJ1-2
length: 14
size: NA
CDR3: CASSRGQDDYGYTF
DNA: TGTGCCAGCAGCCGAGGACAGGATGACTATGGCTACACCTTC

D: NA
V: TRBV7-9
J: TRBJ2-2
length: 16
size: NA
CDR3: CASSLVGIPNTGELFF
DNA: TGTGCCAGCAGCTTAGTAGGCATACCCAACACCGGGGAGCTGTTTTTT

D: TRBD2
V: TRBV7-2
J: TRBJ2-1
length: 17
size: NA
CDR3: CASSLGGVPTSGMVKFF
DNA: TGTGCCAGCAGCTTAGGAGGGGTCCCCACTAGCGGGATGGTCAAGTTCTTC

D: TRBD1
V: TRBV28
J: TRBJ2-5
length: 15
size: NA
CDR3: CASSSGQGLQETQYF
DNA: TGTGCCAGCAGCTCTGGACAGGGTCTCCAAGAGACCCAGTACTTC

D: NA
V: TRBV6-2/TRBV6-3
J: TRBJ1-5
length: 14
size: NA
CDR3: CASSYGLLNQPQHF
DNA: TGTGCCAGCAGTTACGGACTACTCAATCAGCCCCAGCATTTT

D: NA
V: TRBV9
J: TRBJ1-3
length: 13
size: NA
CDR3: CASSVEDGNTIYF
DNA: TGTGCCAGCAGCGTAGAGGACGGAAACACCATATATTTT

D: TRBD2
V: TRBV6-2/TRBV6-3
J: TRBJ2-1
length: 18
size: NA
CDR3: CASSPGLAGVVGYNEQFF
DNA: TGTGCCAGCAGTCCGGGACTAGCGGGGGTTGTGGGGTACAATGAGCAGTTCTTC

D: TRBD1
V: TRBV19
J: TRBJ2-3
length: 15
size: NA
CDR3: CASGSNRGDEDTQYF
DNA: TGTGCCAGTGGTTCGAACAGGGGGGATGAAGATACGCAGTATTTT

D: NA
V: TRBV5-1
J: TRBJ2-2
length: 15
size: NA
CDR3: CASSGGGENTGELFF
DNA: TGCGCCAGCAGCGGGGGCGGGGAGAACACCGGGGAGCTGTTTTTT

D: NA
V: TRBV2
J: TRBJ2-7
length: 13
size: NA
CDR3: CASSERQPYEQYF
DNA: TGTGCCAGCAGTGAAAGACAGCCCTACGAGCAGTACTTC

D: TRBD1
V: TRBV6-1
J: TRBJ1-3
length: 16
size: few
CDR3: CASSDTDRAYGNTIYF
DNA: TGTGCCAGCAGTGATACGGACAGGGCATATGGAAACACCATATATTTT

D: NA
V: TRBV6-5
J: TRBJ2-7
length: 15
size: once
CDR3: CASRYGTPSSYEQYF
DNA: TGTGCCAGCAGATACGGGACACCGAGCTCCTACGAGCAGTACTTC

D: TRBD1
V: TRBV7-6
J: TRBJ2-2
length: 18
size: NA
CDR3: CASSLSPATGRRTGELFF
DNA: TGTGCCAGCAGCTTAAGTCCGGCGACAGGGCGAAGGACCGGGGAGCTGTTTTTT

D: TRBD2
V: TRBV9
J: TRBJ2-7
length: 14
size: NA
CDR3: CASSGLAGGGRQYF
DNA: TGTGCCAGCAGCGGACTAGCGGGAGGTGGTCGGCAGTACTTC

D: TRBD1
V: TRBV2
J: TRBJ2-5
length: 15
size: NA
CDR3: CASAPNRGRQETQYF
DNA: TGTGCCAGCGCGCCGAACAGGGGGCGCCAAGAGACCCAGTACTTC

D: TRBD1
V: TRBV27
J: TRBJ1-5
length: 17
size: NA
CDR3: CASSPTTGQGLYQPQHF
DNA: TGTGCCAGCAGTCCAACCACCGGACAGGGGCTTTATCAGCCCCAGCATTTT

D: NA
V: TRBV18
J: TRBJ2-3
length: 13
size: NA
CDR3: CASWGSSTDTQYF
DNA: TGTGCCAGCTGGGGCAGTAGCACAGATACGCAGTATTTT

D: NA
V: TRBV9
J: TRBJ1-1
length: 15
size: NA
CDR3: CASSVYGGGDTEAFF
DNA: TGTGCCAGCAGCGTATATGGAGGGGGGGACACTGAAGCTTTCTTT

D: NA
V: TRBV7-9
J: TRBJ1-5
length: 14
size: NA
CDR3: CASSLGDSNQPQHF
DNA: TGTGCCAGCAGCTTAGGGGATAGCAATCAGCCCCAGCATTTT

D: NA
V: TRBV4-1
J: TRBJ1-2
length: 15
size: few
CDR3: CASSQDWETNYGYTF
DNA: TGCGCCAGCAGCCAAGATTGGGAAACTAACTATGGCTACACCTTC

D: NA
V: TRBV6-5
J: TRBJ2-7
length: 11
size: NA
CDR3: CASIGRNEQYF
DNA: TGTGCCAGCATCGGCCGGAACGAGCAGTACTTC

D: NA
V: TRBV5-4
J: TRBJ2-7
length: 14
size: once
CDR3: CASSLSKGTYEQYF
DNA: TGTGCCAGCAGCTTGTCTAAGGGGACGTACGAGCAGTACTTC

D: NA
V: TRBV27
J: TRBJ2-7
length: 13
size: NA
CDR3: CASSLGVGYEQYF
DNA: TGTGCCAGCAGTTTGGGGGTGGGCTACGAGCAGTACTTC

D: NA
V: TRBV6-5
J: TRBJ1-6
length: 14
size: NA
CDR3: CASSSGKTGSPLHF
DNA: TGTGCCAGCAGTTCCGGGAAAACCGGTTCACCCCTCCACTTT

D: NA
V: TRBV9
J: TRBJ1-1
length: 15
size: NA
CDR3: CASSVGGSLNTEAFF
DNA: TGTGCCAGCAGCGTAGGAGGCAGTTTAAACACTGAAGCTTTCTTT

D: NA
V: TRBV19
J: TRBJ2-1
length: 15
size: NA
CDR3: CASSSPSRVYNEQFF
DNA: TGTGCCAGTAGTTCTCCTTCCCGGGTCTACAATGAGCAGTTCTTC

D: NA
V: TRBV5-1
J: TRBJ1-2
length: 14
size: NA
CDR3: CASSPVPQNYGYTF
DNA: TGCGCCAGCAGCCCCGTCCCTCAAAACTATGGCTACACCTTC

D: NA
V: TRBV4-2
J: TRBJ1-1
length: 13
size: NA
CDR3: CASSQDRNTEAFF
DNA: TGTGCCAGCAGCCAAGATAGGAACACTGAAGCTTTCTTT

D: TRBD2
V: TRBV7-2
J: TRBJ2-5
length: 15
size: NA
CDR3: CASSPWTSGQETQYF
DNA: TGTGCCAGCAGCCCATGGACTAGCGGTCAAGAGACCCAGTACTTC

D: NA
V: TRBV7-8
J: TRBJ1-4
length: 15
size: NA
CDR3: CASTLDGATNEKLFF
DNA: TGTGCCAGCACACTAGACGGTGCAACTAATGAAAAACTGTTTTTT

D: NA
V: TRBV30
J: TRBJ1-5
length: 13
size: NA
CDR3: CAWSSRDNQPQHF
DNA: TGTGCCTGGAGTTCCAGGGATAATCAGCCCCAGCATTTT

D: NA
V: TRBV30
J: TRBJ2-7
length: 13
size: NA
CDR3: CAWKAGSSYEQYF
DNA: TGTGCCTGGAAGGCGGGAAGCTCCTACGAGCAGTACTTC

D: NA
V: TRBV5-1
J: TRBJ1-6
length: 16
size: NA
CDR3: CASRGEGAAKNSPLHF
DNA: TGCGCCAGCAGGGGAGAAGGAGCAGCCAAAAATTCACCCCTCCACTTT

D: NA
V: TRBV7-2
J: TRBJ1-6
length: 18
size: NA
CDR3: CASSPSGTLSSYNSPLHF
DNA: TGTGCCAGCAGCCCGTCGGGGACATTAAGCTCCTATAATTCACCCCTCCACTTT

D: NA
V: TRBV11-2
J: TRBJ2-5
length: 12
size: once
CDR3: CASSLGGQTQYF
DNA: TGTGCCAGCAGCTTAGGTGGGCAGACCCAGTACTTC

D: TRBD1
V: TRBV19
J: TRBJ1-4
length: 15
size: NA
CDR3: CASRSAGQSNEKLFF
DNA: TGTGCCAGTAGAAGTGCGGGACAGTCTAATGAAAAACTGTTTTTT

D: TRBD2
V: TRBV5-3
J: TRBJ2-7
length: 14
size: NA
CDR3: CARSPTSGHYEQYF
DNA: TGTGCCAGAAGCCCGACTAGCGGACACTACGAGCAGTACTTC

D: TRBD2
V: TRBV2
J: TRBJ2-1
length: 11
size: NA
CDR3: CASGGGIEQFF
DNA: TGTGCCAGCGGGGGGGGTATTGAGCAGTTCTTC

D: TRBD1
V: TRBV7-9
J: TRBJ1-4
length: 17
size: NA
CDR3: CASSPGTELRTNEKLFF
DNA: TGTGCCAGCAGCCCCGGGACAGAGCTTCGCACTAATGAAAAACTGTTTTTT

D: NA
V: TRBV30
J: TRBJ1-5
length: 14
size: NA
CDR3: CAWSVGGGNQPQHF
DNA: TGTGCCTGGAGTGTTGGCGGGGGTAATCAGCCCCAGCATTTT

D: NA
V: TRBV2
J: TRBJ1-5
length: 14
size: few
CDR3: CASSDGFENQPQHF
DNA: TGTGCCAGCAGTGACGGCTTTGAGAATCAGCCCCAGCATTTT

D: TRBD2
V: TRBV6-2/TRBV6-3
J: TRBJ2-1
length: 15
size: once
CDR3: CASSPGGDPYNEQFF
DNA: TGTGCCAGCAGCCCCGGGGGGGACCCTTACAATGAGCAGTTCTTC

D: NA
V: TRBV12-3/TRBV12-4
J: TRBJ1-5
length: 13
size: NA
CDR3: CASSDRLNQPQHF
DNA: TGTGCCAGCAGCGACAGGCTCAATCAGCCCCAGCATTTT

D: TRBD1
V: TRBV2
J: TRBJ1-4
length: 14
size: NA
CDR3: CASRLTGGAEKLFF
DNA: TGTGCCAGCAGATTGACAGGGGGCGCCGAAAAACTGTTTTTT

D: NA
V: TRBV24-1
J: TRBJ1-4
length: 18
size: NA
CDR3: CATSDASPSGGTNEKLFF
DNA: TGTGCCACCAGTGACGCGTCCCCCAGTGGGGGAACTAATGAAAAACTGTTTTTT

D: TRBD1
V: TRBV11-2
J: TRBJ2-5
length: 16
size: NA
CDR3: CASSPRQGWVGETQYF
DNA: TGTGCCAGCAGCCCCCGACAGGGCTGGGTCGGGGAGACCCAGTACTTC

D: TRBD1
V: TRBV7-3
J: TRBJ2-3
length: 13
size: NA
CDR3: CASSLTGVDTQYF
DNA: TGTGCCAGCAGCTTGACAGGGGTAGATACGCAGTATTTT

D: NA
V: TRBV11-3
J: TRBJ2-7
length: 13
size: NA
CDR3: CASSLGKGDEQYF
DNA: TGTGCCAGCAGCTTAGGAAAAGGAGACGAGCAGTACTTC

D: NA
V: TRBV30
J: TRBJ2-3
length: 14
size: NA
CDR3: CAWSVLGREDTQYF
DNA: TGTGCCTGGAGTGTACTGGGAAGGGAAGATACGCAGTATTTT

D: TRBD1
V: TRBV4-3
J: TRBJ1-2
length: 15
size: once
CDR3: CASSQDGTENYGYTF
DNA: TGCGCCAGCAGCCAAGATGGGACAGAGAACTATGGCTACACCTTC

D: NA
V: TRBV1
J: TRBJ2-7
length: 19
size: NA
CDR3: CTSSQFSEGLAYGSYEQYF
DNA: TGCACCAGCAGCCAATTTTCGGAGGGATTAGCGTACGGGAGTTACGAGCAGTACTTC

D: NA
V: TRBV21-1
J: TRBJ2-1
length: 21
size: NA
CDR3: CASSKQNRTVPDATHYNEQFF
DNA: TGTGCCAGCAGCAAACAAAATAGGACAGTCCCTGACGCGACTCATTACAATGAGCAGTTCTTC

D: TRBD2
V: TRBV5-4
J: TRBJ2-3
length: 19
size: NA
CDR3: CASSLLGLAGRRRTDTQYF
DNA: TGTGCCAGCAGCTTGTTGGGACTAGCGGGACGACGTCGAACAGATACGCAGTATTTT

D: NA
V: TRBV2
J: TRBJ2-2
length: 14
size: once
CDR3: CASSELRDTGELFF
DNA: TGTGCCAGCAGTGAATTGCGGGACACCGGGGAGCTGTTTTTT

D: TRBD1
V: TRBV7-9
J: TRBJ1-6
length: 15
size: NA
CDR3: CASSLSTGSVSPLHF
DNA: TGTGCCAGCAGCTTATCGACAGGGTCGGTTTCACCCCTCCACTTT

D: NA
V: TRBV7-8
J: TRBJ2-5
length: 13
size: NA
CDR3: CASSLNRQETQYF
DNA: TGTGCCAGCAGCTTAAACCGCCAAGAGACCCAGTACTTC

D: NA
V: TRBV12-3/TRBV12-4
J: TRBJ1-2
length: 13
size: NA
CDR3: CASSLGENYGYTF
DNA: TGTGCCAGCAGTTTAGGGGAGAACTATGGCTACACCTTC